This T cell receptor (beta chain) was sequenced during a study of CD8 T cells in ankylosing spondylitis. The V end was cut by 1 base, the J end by 6 bases, with 13 bases between. Per germline, CDR1 MDHEN and CDR2 SYDVKM. This CDR3 region has 15 residues. This clonotype counts as large. Its antigen remains unknown. Whole-study findings and limits: Clones linked to disease, bearing a CD8+ phenotype, were relatively rare in peripheral blood. The study identified a TCR beta motif of several highly homologous variants that appeared characteristic of ankylosing spondylitis blood.

TCRdb analysed the 5' RACE reads with MiXCR anew, one entry per CDR3 protein. The table lists about 150,000 distinct CDR3 sequences, roughly 44% of them singletons, with roughly 15% in the top ten. The TCR comes from a male donor with ankylosing spondylitis. The rearrangement links TRBV28 to TRBJ2-1; a possible D gene is TRBD2 (5 bases). The sequencing input was synovial fluid, either unsorted or a sorted T cell fraction (not recorded which). The DNA of the CDR3 is TGTGCCAGCAGTTTATTAGTCCTAGCATCCAATGAGCAGTTCTTC. This sequence encodes CASSLLVLASNEQFF.